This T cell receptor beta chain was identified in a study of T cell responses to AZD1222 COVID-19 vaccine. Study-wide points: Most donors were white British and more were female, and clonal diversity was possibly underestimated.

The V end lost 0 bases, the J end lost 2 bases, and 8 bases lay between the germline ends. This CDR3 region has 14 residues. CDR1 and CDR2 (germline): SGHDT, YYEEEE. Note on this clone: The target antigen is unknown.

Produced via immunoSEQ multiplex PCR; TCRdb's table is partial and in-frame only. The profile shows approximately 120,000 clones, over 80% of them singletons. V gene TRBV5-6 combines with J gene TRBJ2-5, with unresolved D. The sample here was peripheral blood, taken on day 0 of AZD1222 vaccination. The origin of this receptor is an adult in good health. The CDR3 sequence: CASSLVQTQETQYF. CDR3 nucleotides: TGTGCCAGCAGCTTGGTTCAGACACAAGAGACCCAGTACTTC.